This T cell receptor beta chain was documented in a study of shared clonotypes between healthy human individuals. Produced via immunoSEQ multiplex PCR; TCRdb's table is partial and in-frame only. The sample contains about 490,000 clones, 60% to 85% of which appear only once. Germline CDR1 reads SGHRS; CDR2 reads YFSETQ. The CDR3 is 15 amino acids. V was clipped by 0 bases and J by 6 bases, with 12 bases between them. Worth noting for this clone: This same CDR3 is encoded by further DNA sequences in the sample.

This rearrangement joins TRBV5-1 to TRBJ2-2, with D perhaps matching TRBD1 (8 bases). Sequencing used PBMCs. This TCR derives from a middle-aged woman in good health. Some clones in this sample may be carry-over from other donors' samples. The CDR3 DNA follows: TGCGCCAGCAGCTTGGCACAGGGGGGGGCCGGGGAGCTGTTTTTT. This encodes CASSLAQGGAGELFF.